This T cell receptor beta chain was sequenced for a study of T cells after yellow fever vaccination. V lost 5 bases to trimming and J lost 5 bases, with 21 bases between them. CDR1 and CDR2 from the germline V gene are MNHNY and SVGAGI (reference sequence). This CDR3 has 16 residues. This clonotype was detected ten times or more. In TCRdb, the 5' RACE reads were re-called with MiXCR into one record per CDR3 protein. The data show around 310,000 distinct CDR3 sequences, about 4.5% seen once. The clonotype comes from a man aged 18-30 years who received the YFV17D yellow fever vaccine. This specimen was PBMCs, taken 15 days after the yellow fever booster vaccination. The genes are TRBV6-6 and TRBJ2-5; D tentatively fits TRBD1 or TRBD2 (7 bases each). The DNA of the CDR3 is TGTGCCAGCAGTCCTAAGCTCAGGGGGGGTGAGGAGACCCAGTACTTC. This sequence encodes CASSPKLRGGEETQYF.